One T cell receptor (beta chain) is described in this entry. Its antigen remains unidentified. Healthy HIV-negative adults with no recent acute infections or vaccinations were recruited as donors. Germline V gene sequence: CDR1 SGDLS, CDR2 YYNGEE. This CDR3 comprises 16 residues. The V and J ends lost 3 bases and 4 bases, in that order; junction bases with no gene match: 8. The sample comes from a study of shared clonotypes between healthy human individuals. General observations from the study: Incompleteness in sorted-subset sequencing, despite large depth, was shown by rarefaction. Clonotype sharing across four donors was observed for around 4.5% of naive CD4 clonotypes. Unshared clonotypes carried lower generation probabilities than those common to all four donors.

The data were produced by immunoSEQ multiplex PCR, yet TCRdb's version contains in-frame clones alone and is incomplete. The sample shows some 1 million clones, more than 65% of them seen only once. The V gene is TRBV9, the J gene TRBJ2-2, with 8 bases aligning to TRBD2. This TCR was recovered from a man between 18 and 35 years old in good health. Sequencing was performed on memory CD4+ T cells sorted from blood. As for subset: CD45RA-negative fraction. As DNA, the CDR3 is TGTGCCAGCAGCGAGTCGGGGGGGCAGGTCACCGGGGAGCTGTTTTTT. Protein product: CASSESGGQVTGELFF.